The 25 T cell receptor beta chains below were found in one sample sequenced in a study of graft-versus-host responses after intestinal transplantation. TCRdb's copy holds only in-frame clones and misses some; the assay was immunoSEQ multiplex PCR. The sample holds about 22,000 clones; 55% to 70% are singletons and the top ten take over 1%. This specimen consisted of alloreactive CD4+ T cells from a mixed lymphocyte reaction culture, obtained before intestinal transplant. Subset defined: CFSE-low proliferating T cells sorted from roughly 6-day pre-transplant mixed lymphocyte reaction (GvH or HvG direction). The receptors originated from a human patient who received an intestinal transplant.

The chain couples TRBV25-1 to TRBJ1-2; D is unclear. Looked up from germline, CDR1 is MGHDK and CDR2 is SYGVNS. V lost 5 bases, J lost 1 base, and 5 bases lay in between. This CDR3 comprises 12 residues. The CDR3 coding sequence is TGTGCCAGCAGTTCAGATAACTATGGCTACACCTTC. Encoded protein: CASSSDNYGYTF.

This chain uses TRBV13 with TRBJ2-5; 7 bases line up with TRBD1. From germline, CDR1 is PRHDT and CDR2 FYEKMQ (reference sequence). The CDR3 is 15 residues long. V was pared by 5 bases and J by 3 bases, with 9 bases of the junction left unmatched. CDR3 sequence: CASSTRLQGKETQYF. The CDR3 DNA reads TGTGCCAGCAGCACTCGATTACAGGGGAAAGAGACCCAGTACTTC.

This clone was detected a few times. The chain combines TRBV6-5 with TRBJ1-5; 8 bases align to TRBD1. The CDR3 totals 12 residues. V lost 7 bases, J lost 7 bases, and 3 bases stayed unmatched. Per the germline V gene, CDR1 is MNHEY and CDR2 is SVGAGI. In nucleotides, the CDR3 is TGTGCCAGCACGACAGGGGACCAGCCCCAGCATTTT. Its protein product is CASTTGDQPQHF.

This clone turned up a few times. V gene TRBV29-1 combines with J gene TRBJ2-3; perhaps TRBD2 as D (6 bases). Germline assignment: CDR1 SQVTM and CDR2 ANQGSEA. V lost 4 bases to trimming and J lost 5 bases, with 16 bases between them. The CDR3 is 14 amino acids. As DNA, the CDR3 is TGCAGCGTTGGGAGAGGAGGGGTAGGAGATACGCAGTATTTT. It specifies CSVGRGGVGDTQYF.

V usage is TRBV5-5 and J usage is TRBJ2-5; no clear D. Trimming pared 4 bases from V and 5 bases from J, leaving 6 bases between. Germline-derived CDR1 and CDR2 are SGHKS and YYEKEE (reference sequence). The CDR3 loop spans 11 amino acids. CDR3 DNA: TGTGCCAGCAGCCAACAGGAGACCCAGTACTTC. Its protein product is CASSQQETQYF.

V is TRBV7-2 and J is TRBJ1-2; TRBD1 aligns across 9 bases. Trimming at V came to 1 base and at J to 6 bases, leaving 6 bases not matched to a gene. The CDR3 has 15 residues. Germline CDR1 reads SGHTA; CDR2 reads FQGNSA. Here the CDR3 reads CASSLGPGTGNGYTF. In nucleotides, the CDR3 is TGTGCCAGCAGCTTAGGTCCAGGGACAGGGAATGGCTACACCTTC.

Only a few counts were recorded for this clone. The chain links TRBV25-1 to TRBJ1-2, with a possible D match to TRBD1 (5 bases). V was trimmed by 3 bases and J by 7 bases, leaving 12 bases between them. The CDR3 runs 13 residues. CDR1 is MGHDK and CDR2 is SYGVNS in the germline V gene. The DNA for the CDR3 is TGTGCCAGCAGTGAGCGGCAGGGCGCTGGCTACACCTTC. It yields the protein CASSERQGAGYTF.

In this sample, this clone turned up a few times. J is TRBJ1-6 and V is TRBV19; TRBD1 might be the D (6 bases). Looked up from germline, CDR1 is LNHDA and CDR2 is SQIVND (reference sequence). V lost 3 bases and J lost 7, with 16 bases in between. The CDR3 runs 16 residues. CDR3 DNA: TGTGCCAGTAGTATCCGCGGGGGGGGCTGGAATTCACCCCTCCACTTT. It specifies CASSIRGGGWNSPLHF.

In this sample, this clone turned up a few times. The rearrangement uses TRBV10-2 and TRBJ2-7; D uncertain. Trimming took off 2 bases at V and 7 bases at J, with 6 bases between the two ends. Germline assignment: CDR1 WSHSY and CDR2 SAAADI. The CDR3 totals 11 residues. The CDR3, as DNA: TGCGCCAGCAGTGAGATTCGGGAGCAGTACTTC. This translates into CASSEIREQYF.

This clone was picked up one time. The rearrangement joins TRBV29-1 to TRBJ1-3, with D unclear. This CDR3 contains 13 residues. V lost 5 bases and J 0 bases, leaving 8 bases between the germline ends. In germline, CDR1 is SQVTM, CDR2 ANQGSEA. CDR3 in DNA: TGCAGCGTTACCCAGGACTCTGGAAACACCATATATTTT. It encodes CSVTQDSGNTIYF.

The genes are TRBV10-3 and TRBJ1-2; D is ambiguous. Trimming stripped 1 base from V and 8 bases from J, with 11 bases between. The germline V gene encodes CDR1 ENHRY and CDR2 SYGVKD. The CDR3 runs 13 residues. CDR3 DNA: TGTGCCATCAGTGAGTGGCCGGAGGACGGCTACACCTTC. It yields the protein CAISEWPEDGYTF.

Written as DNA, the CDR3 is TGTGCCAGCAGCTTGTTTAGCGGGCCCCAGCATTTT. This codes for CASSLFSGPQHF. This sequence joins TRBV5-6 and TRBJ1-5; no firm D call. Trimming shortened V by 1 base and J by 9 bases, and 8 bases separated the two germline ends. Germline values: CDR1 SGHDT, CDR2 YYEEEE. The CDR3 runs to 12 residues. The full variable domain, with the rest looked up from reference TRBV5-6 and TRBJ1-5, is DAGVTQSPTHLIKTRGQQVTLRCSPKSGHDTVSWYQQALGQGPQFIFQYYEEEERQRGNFPDRFSGHQFPNYSSELNVNALLLGDSALYLCASSLFSGPQHFGDGTRLSIL.

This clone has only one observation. CDR3 coding DNA: TGTGCCAGCAGTGAAGGGACAGCAAAAGAGACCCAGTACTTC. As protein: CASSEGTAKETQYF. The gene calls are TRBV6-1 and TRBJ2-5; a possible D gene is TRBD1 (6 bases). V was clipped by 1 base and J by 3 bases, with 9 bases between them. This CDR3 contains 14 residues. In germline, CDR1 is MNHNS, CDR2 SASEGT.

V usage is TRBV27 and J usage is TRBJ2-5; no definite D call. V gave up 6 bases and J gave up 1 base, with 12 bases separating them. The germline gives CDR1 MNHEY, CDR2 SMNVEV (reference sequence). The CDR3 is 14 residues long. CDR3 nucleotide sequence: TGTGCCAGCAGACCCCGGTTCATCCAAGAGACCCAGTACTTC. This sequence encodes CASRPRFIQETQYF.

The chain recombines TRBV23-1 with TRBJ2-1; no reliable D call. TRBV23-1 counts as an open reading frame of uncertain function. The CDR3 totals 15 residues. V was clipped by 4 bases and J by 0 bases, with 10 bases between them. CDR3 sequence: CASSRRGLSYNEQFF. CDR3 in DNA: TGCGCCAGCAGTCGTCGCGGCCTCTCCTACAATGAGCAGTTCTTC.

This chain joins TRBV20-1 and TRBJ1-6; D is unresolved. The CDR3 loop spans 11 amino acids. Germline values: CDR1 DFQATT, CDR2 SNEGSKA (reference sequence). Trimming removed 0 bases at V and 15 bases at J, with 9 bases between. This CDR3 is CSARDGGILHF. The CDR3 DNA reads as TGCAGTGCTAGAGATGGCGGAATCCTCCACTTT.

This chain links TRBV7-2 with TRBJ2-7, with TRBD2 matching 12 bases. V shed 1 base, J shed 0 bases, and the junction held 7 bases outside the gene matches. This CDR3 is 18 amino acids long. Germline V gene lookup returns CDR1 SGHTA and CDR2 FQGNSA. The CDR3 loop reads CASSLGPGLAGSSYEQYF. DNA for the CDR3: TGTGCCAGCAGCTTAGGACCCGGACTAGCGGGAAGCTCCTACGAGCAGTACTTC.

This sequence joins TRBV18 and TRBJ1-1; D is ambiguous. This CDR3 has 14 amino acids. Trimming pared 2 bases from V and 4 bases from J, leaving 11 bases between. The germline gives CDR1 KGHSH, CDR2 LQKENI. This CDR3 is CASSPLEGGTEAFF. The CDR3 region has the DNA TGTGCCAGCTCACCATTAGAGGGTGGCACTGAAGCTTTCTTT.

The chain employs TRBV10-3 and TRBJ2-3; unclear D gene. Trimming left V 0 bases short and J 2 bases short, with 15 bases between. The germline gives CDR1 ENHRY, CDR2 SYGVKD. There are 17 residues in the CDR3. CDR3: CAISESGYSIPTDTQYF. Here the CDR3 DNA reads TGTGCCATCAGTGAGTCGGGCTACTCCATCCCCACAGATACGCAGTATTTT.

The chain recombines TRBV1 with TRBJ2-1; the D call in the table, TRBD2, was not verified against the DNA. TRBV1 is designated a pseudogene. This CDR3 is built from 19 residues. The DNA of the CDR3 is TGCACCAGCAGCCAAGGTGCTAGCGGGAGGGCCAGGGTTTACAATGAGCAGTTCTTC. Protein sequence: CTSSQGASGRARVYNEQFF.

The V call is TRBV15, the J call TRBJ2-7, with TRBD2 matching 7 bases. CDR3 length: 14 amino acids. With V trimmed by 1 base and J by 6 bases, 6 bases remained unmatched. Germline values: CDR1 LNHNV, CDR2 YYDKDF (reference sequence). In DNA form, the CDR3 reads TGTGCCACCAGCAGAGTGGGGGGGTATAGCGAGCAGTACTTC. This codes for CATSRVGGYSEQYF.

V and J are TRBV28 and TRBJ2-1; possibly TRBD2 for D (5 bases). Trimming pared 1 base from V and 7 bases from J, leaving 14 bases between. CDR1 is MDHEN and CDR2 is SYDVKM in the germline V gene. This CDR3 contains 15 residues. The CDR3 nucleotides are TGTGCCAGCAGTTTATTGAGCGGTGGTCGGAATGAGCAGTTCTTC. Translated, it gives CASSLLSGGRNEQFF.

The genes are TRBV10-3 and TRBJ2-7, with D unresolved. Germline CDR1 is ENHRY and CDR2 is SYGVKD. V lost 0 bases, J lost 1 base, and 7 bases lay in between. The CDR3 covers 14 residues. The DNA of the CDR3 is TGTGCCATCAGTGAGTCCCAAAATTCCTACGAGCAGTACTTC. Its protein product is CAISESQNSYEQYF.

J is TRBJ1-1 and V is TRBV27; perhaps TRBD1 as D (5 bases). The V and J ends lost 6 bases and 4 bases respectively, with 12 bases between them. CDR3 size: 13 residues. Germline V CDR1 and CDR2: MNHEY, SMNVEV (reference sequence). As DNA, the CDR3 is TGTGCCAGCAGCGGCAGGGTGGGCACTGAAGCTTTCTTT. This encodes CASSGRVGTEAFF.

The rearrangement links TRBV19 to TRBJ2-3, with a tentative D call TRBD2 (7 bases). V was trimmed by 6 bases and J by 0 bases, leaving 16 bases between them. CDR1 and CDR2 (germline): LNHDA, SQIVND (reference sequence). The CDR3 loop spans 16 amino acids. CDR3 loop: CASRGRGRRSTDTQYF. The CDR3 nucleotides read TGTGCCAGTAGAGGGCGGGGGCGGCGTAGCACAGATACGCAGTATTTT.